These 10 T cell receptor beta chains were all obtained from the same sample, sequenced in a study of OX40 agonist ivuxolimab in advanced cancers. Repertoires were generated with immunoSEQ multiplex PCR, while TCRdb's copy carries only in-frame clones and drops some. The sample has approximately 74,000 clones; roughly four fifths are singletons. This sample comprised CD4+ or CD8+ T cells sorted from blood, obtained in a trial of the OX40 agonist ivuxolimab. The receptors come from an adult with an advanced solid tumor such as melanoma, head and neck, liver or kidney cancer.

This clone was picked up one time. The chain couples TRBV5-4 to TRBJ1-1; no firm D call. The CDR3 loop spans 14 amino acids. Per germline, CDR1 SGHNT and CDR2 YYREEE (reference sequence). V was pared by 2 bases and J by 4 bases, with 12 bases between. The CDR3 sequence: CASSFSSKGTEAFF. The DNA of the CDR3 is TGTGCCAGCAGCTTTTCCAGCAAGGGCACTGAAGCTTTCTTT. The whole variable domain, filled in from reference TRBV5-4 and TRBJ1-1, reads ETGVTQSPTHLIKTRGQQVTLRCSSQSGHNTVSWYQQALGQGPQFIFQYYREEENGRGNFPPRFSGLQFPNYSSELNVNALELDDSALYLCASSFSSKGTEAFFGQGTRLTVV.

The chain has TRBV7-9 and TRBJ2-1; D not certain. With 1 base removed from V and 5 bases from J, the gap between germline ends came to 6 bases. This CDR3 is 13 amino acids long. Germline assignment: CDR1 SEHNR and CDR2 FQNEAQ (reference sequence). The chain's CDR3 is CASSLVANNEQFF. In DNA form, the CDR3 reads TGTGCCAGCAGCTTAGTGGCCAACAATGAGCAGTTCTTC.

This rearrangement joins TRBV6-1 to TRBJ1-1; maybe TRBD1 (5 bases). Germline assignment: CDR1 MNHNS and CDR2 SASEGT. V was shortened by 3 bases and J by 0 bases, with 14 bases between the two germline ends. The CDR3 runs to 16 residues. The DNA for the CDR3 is TGTGCCAGCAGTGACCATAAGGGGACCATGAACACTGAAGCTTTCTTT. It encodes CASSDHKGTMNTEAFF.

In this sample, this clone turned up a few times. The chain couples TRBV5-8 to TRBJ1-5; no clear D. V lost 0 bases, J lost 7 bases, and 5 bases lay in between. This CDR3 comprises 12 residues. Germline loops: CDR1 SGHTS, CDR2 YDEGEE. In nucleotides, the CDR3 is TGTGCCAGCAGCTTGGGGGTACAGCCCCAGCATTTT. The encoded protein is CASSLGVQPQHF.

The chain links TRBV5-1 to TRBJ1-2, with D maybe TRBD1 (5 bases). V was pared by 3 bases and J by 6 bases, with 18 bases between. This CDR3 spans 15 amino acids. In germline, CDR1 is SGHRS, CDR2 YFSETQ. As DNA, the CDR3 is TGCGCCAGCAGCTCACTAGGGTTGGGGCAGGATGGCTACACCTTC. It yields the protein CASSSLGLGQDGYTF.

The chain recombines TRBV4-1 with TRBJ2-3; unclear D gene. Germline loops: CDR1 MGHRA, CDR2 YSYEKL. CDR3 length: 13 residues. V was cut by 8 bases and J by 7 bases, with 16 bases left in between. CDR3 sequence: CASWSQEVHTQYF. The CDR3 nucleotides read TGCGCCAGCTGGTCCCAAGAGGTCCATACGCAGTATTTT.

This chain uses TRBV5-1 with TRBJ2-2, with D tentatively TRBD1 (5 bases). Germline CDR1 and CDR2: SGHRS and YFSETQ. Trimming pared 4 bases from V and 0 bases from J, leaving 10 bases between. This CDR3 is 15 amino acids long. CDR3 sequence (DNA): TGCGCCAGCAGCCTTCAGGGCGCGAACACCGGGGAGCTGTTTTTT. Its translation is CASSLQGANTGELFF.

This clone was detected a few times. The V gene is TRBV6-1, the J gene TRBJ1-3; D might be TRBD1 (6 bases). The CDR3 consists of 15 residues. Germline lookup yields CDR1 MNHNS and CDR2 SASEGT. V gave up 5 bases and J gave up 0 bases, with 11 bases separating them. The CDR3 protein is CASSHDRSSGNTIYF. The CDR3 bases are TGTGCCAGCAGTCACGACAGGAGCTCTGGAAACACCATATATTTT.

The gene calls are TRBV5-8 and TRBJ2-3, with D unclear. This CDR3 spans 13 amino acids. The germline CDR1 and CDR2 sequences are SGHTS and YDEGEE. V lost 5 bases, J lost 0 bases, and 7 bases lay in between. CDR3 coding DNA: TGTGCCAGCAGTTTATCTAGCACAGATACGCAGTATTTT. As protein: CASSLSSTDTQYF.

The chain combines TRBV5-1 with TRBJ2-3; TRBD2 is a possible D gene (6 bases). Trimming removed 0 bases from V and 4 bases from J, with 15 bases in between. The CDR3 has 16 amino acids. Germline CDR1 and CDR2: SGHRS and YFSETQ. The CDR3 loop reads CASSLALAERADTQYF. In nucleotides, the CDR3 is TGCGCCAGCAGCTTGGCACTAGCAGAACGAGCAGATACGCAGTATTTT.